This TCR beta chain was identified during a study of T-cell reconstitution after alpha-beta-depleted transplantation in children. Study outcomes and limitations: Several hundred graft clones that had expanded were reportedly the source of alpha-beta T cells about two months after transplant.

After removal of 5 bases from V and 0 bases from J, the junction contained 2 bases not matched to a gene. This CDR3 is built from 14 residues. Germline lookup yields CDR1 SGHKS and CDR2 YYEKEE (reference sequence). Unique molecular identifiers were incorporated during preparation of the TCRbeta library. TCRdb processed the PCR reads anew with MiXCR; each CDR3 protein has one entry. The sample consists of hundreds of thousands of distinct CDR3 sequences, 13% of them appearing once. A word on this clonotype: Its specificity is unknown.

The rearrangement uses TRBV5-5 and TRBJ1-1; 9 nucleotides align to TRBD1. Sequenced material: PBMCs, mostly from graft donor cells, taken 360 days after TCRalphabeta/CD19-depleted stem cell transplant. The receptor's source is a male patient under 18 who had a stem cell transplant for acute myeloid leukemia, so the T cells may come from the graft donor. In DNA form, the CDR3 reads TGTGCCAGCAGACAGGGGGCCCTGAACACTGAAGCTTTCTTT. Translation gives CASRQGALNTEAFF. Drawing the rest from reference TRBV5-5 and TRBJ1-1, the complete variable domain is DAGVTQSPTHLIKTRGQQVTLRCSPISGHKSVSWYQQVLGQGPQFIFQYYEKEERGRGNFPDRFSARQFPNYSSELNVNALLLGDSALYLCASRQGALNTEAFFGQGTRLTVV.